Shown below are 5 T cell receptor beta chains from a single sample sequenced in a study of cytomegalovirus exposure and HLA in healthy donors. Sequencing used immunoSEQ multiplex PCR; TCRdb keeps in-frame clones, though not all of them. Of more than 300,000 clones in the sample, approximately 90% were seen once. Sequences were obtained from PBMCs. Receptor source: a woman aged 18-35 years in good health and CMV-seronegative.

The rearrangement links TRBV9 to TRBJ1-2; perhaps TRBD1 as D (6 bases). The CDR3 runs to 14 residues. CDR1 and CDR2 from the germline V gene are SGDLS and YYNGEE. Trimming stripped 5 bases from V and 0 bases from J, with 11 bases between. CDR3 loop: CASRMTGTNYGYTF. The CDR3 bases are TGTGCCAGCAGGATGACAGGCACTAACTATGGCTACACCTTC.

The V call is TRBV30, the J call TRBJ1-1; 8 positions match TRBD1. CDR3 length: 14 residues. Unmatched junction bases numbered 6, after V lost 3 bases and J lost 3 bases. CDR1 GTSNPN and CDR2 SVGIG come from the germline V gene (reference sequence). Written as DNA, the CDR3 is TGTGCCTGGAGGCCGACAGGGGATGACACTGAAGCTTTCTTT. Translated, it gives CAWRPTGDDTEAFF. Full variable domain (missing parts from reference TRBV30 and TRBJ1-1): SQTIHQWPATLVQPVGSPLSLECTVEGTSNPNLYWYRQAAGRGLQLLFYSVGIGQISSEVPQNLSASRPQDRQFILSSKKLLLSDSGFYLCAWRPTGDDTEAFFGQGTRLTVV.

The chain combines TRBV6-6 with TRBJ2-7; D remains ambiguous. From germline, CDR1 is MNHNY and CDR2 SVGAGI (reference sequence). The CDR3 totals 15 residues. The V end was cut by 6 bases, the J end by 0 bases, with 15 bases between. The CDR3 region is CASSPGSASSYEQYF. The CDR3 DNA reads as TGTGCCAGCAGCCCCGGGTCAGCCTCCTCCTACGAGCAGTACTTC.

This clone was recorded once. CDR3 coding DNA: TGCGCCAGCAGCCAAGATCATCGGGATCAGCCCCAGCATTTT. This sequence encodes CASSQDHRDQPQHF. The chain uses TRBV4-1 and TRBJ1-5, with D uncertain. The germline gives CDR1 MGHRA, CDR2 YSYEKL. The CDR3 totals 14 residues. Trimming took off 0 bases at V and 5 bases at J, with 8 bases between the two ends.

The chain has TRBV2 and TRBJ2-5; 12 bases are shared with TRBD2. Germline CDR1 SNHLY, CDR2 FYNNEI. The ends lost 7 bases at V and 2 bases at J; junction bases unmatched: 5. The CDR3 totals 15 residues. The CDR3 nucleotides read TGTGCCAGCACCCTAGCGGGAGGGACTCAAGAGACCCAGTACTTC. It is translated as CASTLAGGTQETQYF.